The 5 T cell receptor beta chains below all came from one sample that was sequenced in a study of CD4+ T cells in melanoma (dated by TCRdb to between 2022 and 2023). Libraries came from the immunoSEQ multiplex PCR assay. In TCRdb, the immuneACCESS table is reduced to in-frame sequences with V and J assigned. These tables do not hold every clone; where another copy was compared, an unresolved V gene accounts for under half, and the others remain unexplained. In all, the sample holds some 150,000 clones, and around 90% of those were seen once. Of the sample, less than 2% is held by the ten largest clones. The receptors stem from a human donor with melanoma.

This rearrangement joins TRBV11-1 to TRBJ2-6; no firm D call. Trimming left V 6 bases short and J 2 bases short, with 8 bases between. This CDR3 has 14 amino acids. Germline V gene lookup returns CDR1 SGHAT and CDR2 FQDESV (reference sequence). The CDR3: CASRLAAGANVLTF. As DNA, the CDR3 is TGTGCCAGCAGGCTGGCGGCTGGGGCCAACGTCCTGACTTTC.

The chain joins TRBV15 to TRBJ2-1; a weak D match, TRBD1 (6 bases). The CDR3 is made up of 14 amino acids. Germline V gene sequence: CDR1 LNHNV, CDR2 YYDKDF (reference sequence). Trimming cost V 2 bases and J 9 bases, with 14 bases left between them. This CDR3 is CATSRLTTGTEQFF. The CDR3 nucleotides read TGTGCCACCAGCAGACTGACAACAGGGACTGAGCAGTTCTTC.

The CDR3 region is CASPCGAINVGEGRGSRYTGELFF. CDR3 sequence (DNA): TGTGCCAGTCCATGCGGCGCCATTAATGTCGGTGAGGGCAGGGGCAGCCGGTACACCGGGGAGCTGTTTTTT. The gene calls are TRBV19 and TRBJ2-2; the D gene is possibly TRBD1 (6 bases). This CDR3 spans 24 amino acids. The ends were cut back, 8 bases at V and 3 bases at J, with 43 bases in the middle. Looked up from germline, CDR1 is LNHDA and CDR2 is SQIVND (reference sequence).

The rearrangement links TRBV10-3 to TRBJ1-4, with TRBD1 as a possible D gene (5 bases). The germline V gene has CDR1 ENHRY and CDR2 SYGVKD. Trimming pared 10 bases from V and 7 bases from J, leaving 10 bases between. The CDR3 loop spans 11 amino acids. Here the CDR3 reads CATGLPEKLFF. DNA of the CDR3: TGTGCCACGGGACTACCTGAAAAACTGTTTTTT.

The V and J genes are TRBV7-6 and TRBJ2-7; TRBD2 matches at 11 bases. The CDR3 loop spans 17 amino acids. The V segment lost 2 bases and the J segment 4 bases; nucleotides outside the gene matches: 10. Germline CDR1 and CDR2: SGHVS and FNYEAQ. The CDR3 bases are TGTGCCAGCAGCTTACGCCCTACTAGCGGGGGAGTTTACGAGCAGTACTTC. Translation gives CASSLRPTSGGVYEQYF.